These T cell receptor beta chains were read from a single sample in a study of blood T cells in healthy people across ages. Each CDR3 protein gets one entry after TCRdb re-called the 5' RACE reads with MiXCR. The sample lists around 520,000 distinct CDR3 sequences; roughly a quarter were seen once. This sample was also put to use in a study of T cells of mothers and their children.

Sample: blood. The receptors come from a boy between 2 and 10 years old in good health. CDR3s include the opening cysteine and the closing phenylalanine or tryptophan. D genes are given only for firm matches. Expanded clones get a size class; other rows say once, few or many, or leave the size out.

V: TRBV10-3
size: few
D: NA
J: TRBJ2-2
CDR3: CASTPGQNTGELFF
DNA: TGTGCCAGCACCCCGGGACAGAACACCGGGGAGCTGTTTTTT

V: TRBV7-2
size: few
D: TRBD2
J: TRBJ2-5
CDR3: CASSQGLASHIKETQYF
DNA: TGTGCCAGCAGCCAAGGACTAGCCTCCCATATCAAGGAGACCCAGTACTTC

V: TRBV28
size: NA
D: TRBD2
J: TRBJ2-5
CDR3: CASSLWTSGQETQYF
DNA: TGTGCCAGCAGTTTGTGGACTAGCGGACAAGAGACCCAGTACTTC

V: TRBV4-3
size: NA
D: TRBD1
J: TRBJ2-7
CDR3: CASSRGRGLYEQYF
DNA: TGCGCCAGCAGCCGGGGCAGGGGGCTCTACGAGCAGTACTTC

V: TRBV20-1
size: few
D: TRBD1
J: TRBJ1-1
CDR3: CSVGTEHFGQNTEAFF
DNA: TGCAGTGTTGGGACAGAACATTTTGGGCAGAACACTGAAGCTTTCTTT

V: TRBV4-1
size: few
D: NA
J: TRBJ1-3
CDR3: CASSQEVSPGGGNTIYF
DNA: TGCGCCAGCAGCCAAGAGGTATCTCCAGGAGGGGGAAACACCATATATTTT

V: TRBV13
size: few
D: NA
J: TRBJ2-1
CDR3: CASRPSPVGQFF
DNA: TGTGCCAGCAGACCCTCCCCGGTAGGGCAGTTCTTC

V: TRBV5-1
size: NA
D: TRBD1
J: TRBJ1-1
CDR3: CASSHRDRGRIAFF
DNA: TGCGCCAGCAGCCACCGGGACAGGGGGCGAATAGCTTTCTTT

V: TRBV7-9
size: NA
D: NA
J: TRBJ1-2
CDR3: CASSPPEWSGYTF
DNA: TGTGCCAGCAGCCCACCCGAGTGGAGTGGCTACACCTTC

V: TRBV18
size: NA
D: TRBD1
J: TRBJ1-1
CDR3: CASSRTGRGTEAFF
DNA: TGTGCCAGCTCGCGGACAGGGAGGGGCACTGAAGCTTTCTTT

V: TRBV20-1
size: NA
D: NA
J: TRBJ2-4
CDR3: CSAREQGSADPFPLAKNIQYF
DNA: TGCAGTGCCCGGGAACAGGGCTCTGCTGATCCTTTTCCCTTAGCCAAAAACATTCAGTACTTC

V: TRBV29-1
size: NA
D: TRBD1
J: TRBJ1-4
CDR3: CSAQGVGEKLFF
DNA: TGCAGCGCACAGGGGGTTGGTGAAAAACTGTTTTTT

V: TRBV7-9
size: NA
D: NA
J: TRBJ2-1
CDR3: CASSPPRTPPSYNEQFF
DNA: TGTGCCAGCAGCCCCCCCAGGACTCCCCCCTCCTACAATGAGCAGTTCTTC

V: TRBV12-3/TRBV12-4
size: NA
D: NA
J: TRBJ1-2
CDR3: CTSRRQRNYGYTF
DNA: TGTACCAGCAGAAGACAGCGTAACTATGGCTACACCTTC

V: TRBV6-6
size: few
D: NA
J: TRBJ2-1
CDR3: CASSAGGGSYNEQFF
DNA: TGTGCCAGCAGTGCCGGGGGTGGGTCCTACAATGAGCAGTTCTTC

V: TRBV3-1
size: NA
D: NA
J: TRBJ1-6
CDR3: CASSHRDTDNSPLHF
DNA: TGTGCCAGCAGCCACCGGGACACCGATAATTCACCCCTCCACTTT

V: TRBV4-2
size: few
D: NA
J: TRBJ2-1
CDR3: CASSQVQNEQFF
DNA: TGTGCCAGCAGCCAAGTCCAAAATGAGCAGTTCTTC

V: TRBV7-9
size: NA
D: TRBD2
J: TRBJ2-3
CDR3: CASSYLRTSGGRDTQYF
DNA: TGTGCCAGCAGCTACTTGAGGACTAGCGGGGGCAGAGATACGCAGTATTTT

V: TRBV7-8
size: many
D: TRBD1
J: TRBJ2-1
CDR3: CASSPRQGPYNEQFF
DNA: TGTGCCAGCAGCCCTAGACAGGGGCCCTACAATGAGCAGTTCTTC

V: TRBV4-2
size: NA
D: NA
J: TRBJ2-5
CDR3: CASSQISGDQETQYF
DNA: TGTGCCAGCAGCCAAATTAGCGGAGACCAAGAGACCCAGTACTTC

V: TRBV21-1
size: NA
D: NA
J: TRBJ1-5
CDR3: CASSKDYSNQPQHF
DNA: TGTGCCAGCAGCAAAGATTATAGCAATCAGCCCCAGCATTTT

V: TRBV7-6
size: many
D: NA
J: TRBJ2-7
CDR3: CASSLARGTYEQYF
DNA: TGTGCCAGCAGCTTGGCTAGGGGTACCTACGAGCAGTACTTC

V: TRBV11-2
size: few
D: TRBD2
J: TRBJ2-1
CDR3: CASSHMAGGVYNEQFF
DNA: TGTGCCAGCAGCCATATGGCGGGAGGAGTTTACAATGAGCAGTTCTTC

V: TRBV12-3/TRBV12-4
size: many
D: TRBD2
J: TRBJ2-5
CDR3: CASRTTSGSGETQYF
DNA: TGTGCCAGCAGAACGACTAGCGGGAGTGGGGAGACCCAGTACTTC

V: TRBV19
size: NA
D: TRBD1
J: TRBJ2-5
CDR3: CASFTRDRPRETQYF
DNA: TGTGCCAGTTTCACCCGGGACAGGCCCCGGGAGACCCAGTACTTC

V: TRBV5-1
size: few
D: NA
J: TRBJ1-4
CDR3: CASSLDHTNEKLFF
DNA: TGCGCCAGCAGCTTGGACCATACTAATGAAAAACTGTTTTTT

V: TRBV6-2/TRBV6-3
size: NA
D: NA
J: TRBJ1-2
CDR3: CASSRDSLYGYTF
DNA: TGTGCCAGCAGTCGGGACTCCCTCTATGGCTACACCTTC

V: TRBV12-5
size: NA
D: NA
J: TRBJ2-1
CDR3: CASGLVISHEQFF
DNA: TGTGCTAGTGGTTTGGTAATATCCCATGAGCAGTTCTTC

V: TRBV12-3/TRBV12-4
size: NA
D: NA
J: TRBJ1-1
CDR3: CASSGETEEAFF
DNA: TGTGCCAGCAGTGGTGAGACGGAAGAAGCTTTCTTT

V: TRBV7-2
size: few
D: TRBD1
J: TRBJ2-7
CDR3: CASSVSRDRMGLYEQYF
DNA: TGTGCCAGCAGCGTAAGCCGGGACAGGATGGGTTTGTACGAGCAGTACTTC

V: TRBV6-8
size: NA
D: TRBD2
J: TRBJ2-1
CDR3: CASSHVLAGVSKQNEQFF
DNA: TGTGCCAGCAGTCACGTACTAGCGGGAGTTAGTAAGCAAAATGAGCAGTTCTTC

V: TRBV5-1
size: few
D: NA
J: TRBJ1-1
CDR3: CASSLEDRGLNTEAFF
DNA: TGCGCCAGCAGCTTGGAGGATCGGGGGTTGAACACTGAAGCTTTCTTT

V: TRBV7-9
size: few
D: TRBD2
J: TRBJ2-1
CDR3: CASSLRLAGVDNEQFF
DNA: TGTGCCAGCAGCTTGCGTCTAGCGGGGGTCGACAATGAGCAGTTCTTC

V: TRBV6-6
size: few
D: NA
J: TRBJ2-4
CDR3: CASSSQYVLAKNIQYF
DNA: TGTGCCAGCAGTTCTCAATATGTACTAGCCAAAAACATTCAGTACTTC

V: TRBV10-3
size: few
D: NA
J: TRBJ2-5
CDR3: CAISESKGKETQYF
DNA: TGTGCCATCAGTGAGTCGAAAGGAAAAGAGACCCAGTACTTC

V: TRBV9
size: NA
D: NA
J: TRBJ2-7
CDR3: CASSADFASYEQYF
DNA: TGTGCCAGCAGCGCGGACTTTGCGAGCTACGAGCAGTACTTC

V: TRBV20-1
size: NA
D: NA
J: TRBJ2-2
CDR3: CSASDRSTGELFF
DNA: TGCAGTGCTAGCGACAGGTCCACCGGGGAGCTGTTTTTT

V: TRBV6-5
size: NA
D: TRBD1
J: TRBJ1-2
CDR3: CASSYSRTGGKGYTF
DNA: TGTGCCAGCAGTTACTCGCGAACAGGGGGCAAAGGCTACACCTTC

V: TRBV20-1
size: NA
D: NA
J: TRBJ1-2
CDR3: CSARQHADYTF
DNA: TGCAGTGCTAGGCAACATGCGGACTACACCTTC